This T cell receptor beta chain was sequenced for a study of CD8+CD57+ T cells in acquired aplastic anemia. Study at large: Isolated CD4+ and CD8+ cells, once sorted, yielded DNA averaging roughly 3 ug.

In germline, CDR1 is LNHNV, CDR2 YYDKDF (reference sequence). The CDR3 runs to 11 residues. V shed 5 bases and J shed 5 bases, with 6 bases lying between them. Regarding this clonotype: Its target is unknown.

The patients chosen for sequencing had shown expansion of CD8+CD57+ cells (detected by flow cytometry). No patient had been given any therapy when blood was sampled. Overall study findings and caveats: Roughly 30 was the count of CD8+ CDR3 sequences that patients shared with controls.

The template for TCR beta VDJ and CDR3 sequence profiling was genomic DNA. TCRdb processed the reads anew with MiXCR; each CDR3 protein has one entry. The data hold about 160,000 distinct CDR3 sequences, with approximately 51% observed a single time. This chain uses TRBV15 with TRBJ2-5; D gene uncertain. Sample: sorted CD4+, CD8+, or CD8+CD57+ T cells (not recorded which) from PBMCs. The receptor was isolated from a human donor with aplastic anemia. CDR3 coding DNA: TGTGCCACCAGCGGTGGGGAGACCCAGTACTTC. Protein: CATSGGETQYF. The variable domain in full, completed from reference TRBV15 and TRBJ2-5, reads DAMVIQNPRYQVTQFGKPVTLSCSQTLNHNVMYWYQQKSSQAPKLLFHYYDKDFNNEADTPDNFQSRRPNTSFCFLDIRSPGLGDTAMYLCATSGGETQYFGPGTRLLVL.